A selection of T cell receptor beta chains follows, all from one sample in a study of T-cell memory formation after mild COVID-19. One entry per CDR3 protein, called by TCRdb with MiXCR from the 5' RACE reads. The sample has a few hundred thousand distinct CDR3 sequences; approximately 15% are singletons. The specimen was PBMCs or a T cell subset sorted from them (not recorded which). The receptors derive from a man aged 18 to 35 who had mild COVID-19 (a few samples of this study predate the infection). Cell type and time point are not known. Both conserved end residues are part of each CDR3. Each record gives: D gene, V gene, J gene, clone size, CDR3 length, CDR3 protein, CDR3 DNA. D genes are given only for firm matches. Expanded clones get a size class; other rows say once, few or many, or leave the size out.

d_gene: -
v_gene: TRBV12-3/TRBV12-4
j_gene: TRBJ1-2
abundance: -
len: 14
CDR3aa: CASSFRGRYYGYTF
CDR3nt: TGTGCCAGCAGTTTCCGAGGGCGGTACTATGGCTACACCTTC

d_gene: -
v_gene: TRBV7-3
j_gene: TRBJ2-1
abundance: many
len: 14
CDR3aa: CASSSRGAVNEQFF
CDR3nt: TGTGCCAGCAGCTCCCGCGGGGCAGTAAATGAGCAGTTCTTC

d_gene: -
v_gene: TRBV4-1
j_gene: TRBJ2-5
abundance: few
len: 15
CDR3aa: CASSQERSNSETQYF
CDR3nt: TGCGCCAGCAGCCAAGAGCGGTCGAACTCAGAGACCCAGTACTTC

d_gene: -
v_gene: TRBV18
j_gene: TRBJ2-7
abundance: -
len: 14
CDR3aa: CASSPSQHSYEQYF
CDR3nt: TGTGCCAGCTCACCGTCCCAGCACTCCTACGAGCAGTACTTC

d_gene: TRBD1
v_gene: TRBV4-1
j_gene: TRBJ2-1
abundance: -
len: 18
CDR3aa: CASSPRDPGQGINNEQFF
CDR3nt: TGCGCCAGCAGCCCCCGGGATCCCGGACAGGGAATAAACAATGAGCAGTTCTTC

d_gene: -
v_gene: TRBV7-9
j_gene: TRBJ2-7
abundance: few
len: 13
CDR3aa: CASSLPTQDRLAF
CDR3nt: TGTGCCAGCAGCTTACCTACCCAGGACCGTCTAGCCTTC

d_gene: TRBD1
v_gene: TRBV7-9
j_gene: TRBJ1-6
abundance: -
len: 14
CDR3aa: CASSTGQENSPLHF
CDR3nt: TGTGCCAGCAGCACGGGACAGGAAAATTCACCCCTCCACTTT

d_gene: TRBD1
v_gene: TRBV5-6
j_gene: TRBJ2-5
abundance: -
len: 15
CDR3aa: CASSFLDRGLETQYF
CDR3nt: TGTGCCAGCAGCTTCCTGGACAGGGGTTTGGAGACCCAGTACTTC

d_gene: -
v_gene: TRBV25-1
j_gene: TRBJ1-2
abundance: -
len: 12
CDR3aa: CASSDDREGYTF
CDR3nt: TGTGCCAGCAGTGATGACCGGGAGGGCTACACCTTC

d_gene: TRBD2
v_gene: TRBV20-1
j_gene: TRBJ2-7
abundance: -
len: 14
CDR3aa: CSVAAGGDSYEQYF
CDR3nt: TGCAGTGTCGCAGCGGGGGGGGACTCCTACGAGCAGTACTTC

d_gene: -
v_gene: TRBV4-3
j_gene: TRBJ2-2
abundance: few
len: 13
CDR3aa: CASSQDPAGELFF
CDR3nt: TGCGCCAGCAGCCAAGATCCCGCCGGGGAGCTGTTTTTT

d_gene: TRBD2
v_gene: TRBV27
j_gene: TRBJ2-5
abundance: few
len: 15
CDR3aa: CASSERRDYRETQYF
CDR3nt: TGTGCCAGCAGTGAACGCCGGGACTATAGGGAGACCCAGTACTTC

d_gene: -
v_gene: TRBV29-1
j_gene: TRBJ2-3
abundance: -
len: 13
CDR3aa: CSAMDRFGGTQYF
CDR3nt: TGCAGCGCCATGGACAGGTTCGGGGGTACGCAGTATTTT

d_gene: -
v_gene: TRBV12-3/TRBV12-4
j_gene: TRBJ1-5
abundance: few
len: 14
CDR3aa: CASSFIGLGSPQHF
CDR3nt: TGTGCCAGCAGTTTTATAGGCCTGGGGAGTCCCCAGCATTTT

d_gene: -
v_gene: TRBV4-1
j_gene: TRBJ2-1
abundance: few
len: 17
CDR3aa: CASSQEPGPRAYNEQFF
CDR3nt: TGCGCCAGCAGCCAGGAACCCGGCCCACGGGCCTACAATGAGCAGTTCTTC

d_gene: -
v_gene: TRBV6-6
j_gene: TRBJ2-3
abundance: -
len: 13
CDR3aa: CASSFSGEDTQYF
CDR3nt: TGTGCCAGCAGTTTCTCCGGGGAAGATACGCAGTATTTT

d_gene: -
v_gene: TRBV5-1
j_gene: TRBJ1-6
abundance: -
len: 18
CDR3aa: CASSLFTGGDTYNSPLHF
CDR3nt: TGCGCCAGCAGCTTATTTACGGGCGGAGATACCTATAATTCACCCCTCCACTTT

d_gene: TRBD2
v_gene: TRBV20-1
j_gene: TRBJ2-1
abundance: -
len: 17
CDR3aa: CSAPGTSGSRSYNEQFF
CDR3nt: TGCAGTGCTCCCGGGACTAGCGGGTCCCGCTCCTACAATGAGCAGTTCTTC

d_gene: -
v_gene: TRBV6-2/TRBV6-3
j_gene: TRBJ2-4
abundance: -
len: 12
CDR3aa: CASSPRENIQYF
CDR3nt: TGTGCCAGCAGTCCGAGAGAAAACATTCAGTACTTC

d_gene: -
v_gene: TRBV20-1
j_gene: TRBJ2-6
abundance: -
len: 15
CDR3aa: CSAGVVSSGANVLTF
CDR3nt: TGCAGTGCGGGGGTCGTAAGCTCTGGGGCCAACGTCCTGACTTTC

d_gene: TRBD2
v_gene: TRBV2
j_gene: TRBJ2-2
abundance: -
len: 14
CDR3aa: CASKAGGVTGELFF
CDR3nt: TGTGCCAGCAAGGCGGGGGGCGTCACCGGGGAGCTGTTTTTT

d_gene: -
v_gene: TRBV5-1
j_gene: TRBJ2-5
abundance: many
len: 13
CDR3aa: CASRRDREETQYF
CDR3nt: TGCGCCAGCAGGCGGGACCGTGAAGAGACCCAGTACTTC

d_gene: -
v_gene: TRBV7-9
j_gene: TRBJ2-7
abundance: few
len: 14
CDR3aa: CASSSGTASYEQYF
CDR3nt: TGTGCCAGCAGCTCCGGGACTGCATCCTACGAGCAGTACTTC

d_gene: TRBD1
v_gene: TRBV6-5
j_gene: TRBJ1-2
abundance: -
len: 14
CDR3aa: CASSSIGTGHGYTF
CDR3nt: TGTGCCAGCAGTTCGATTGGGACAGGTCATGGCTACACCTTC

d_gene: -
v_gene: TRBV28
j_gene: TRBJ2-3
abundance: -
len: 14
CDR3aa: CASHGKGLTDTQYF
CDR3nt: TGTGCCAGCCACGGGAAGGGGCTCACAGATACGCAGTATTTT

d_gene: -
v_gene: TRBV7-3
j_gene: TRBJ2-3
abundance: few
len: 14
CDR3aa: CASSLIGNTDTQYF
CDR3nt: TGTGCCAGCAGCTTGATAGGGAACACAGATACGCAGTATTTT

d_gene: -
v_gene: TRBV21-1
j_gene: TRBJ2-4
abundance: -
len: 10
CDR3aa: CASLGGSWDF
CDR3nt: TGTGCCAGTCTAGGGGGGTCATGGGACTTC

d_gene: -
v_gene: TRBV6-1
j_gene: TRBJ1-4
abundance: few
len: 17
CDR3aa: CASSAQVVGTTNEKLFF
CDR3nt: TGTGCCAGCAGTGCTCAGGTTGTGGGAACAACTAATGAAAAACTGTTTTTT

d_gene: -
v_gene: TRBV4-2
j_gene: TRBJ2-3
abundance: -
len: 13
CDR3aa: CASSQEERDTQYF
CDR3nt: TGTGCCAGCAGCCAAGAGGAGAGGGATACGCAGTATTTT

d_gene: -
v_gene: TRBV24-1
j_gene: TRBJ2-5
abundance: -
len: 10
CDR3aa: CARTQETQYF
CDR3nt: TGTGCCAGGACACAAGAGACCCAGTACTTC

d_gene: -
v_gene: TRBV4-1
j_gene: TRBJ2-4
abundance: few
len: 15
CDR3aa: CASGRGQGAKNIQYF
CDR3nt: TGCGCCAGCGGGCGGGGGCAGGGGGCCAAAAACATTCAGTACTTC

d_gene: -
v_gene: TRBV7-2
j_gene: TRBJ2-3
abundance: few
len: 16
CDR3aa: CASSFPSAVVDDTQYF
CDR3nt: TGTGCCAGCAGCTTTCCTTCAGCGGTGGTAGACGATACGCAGTATTTT

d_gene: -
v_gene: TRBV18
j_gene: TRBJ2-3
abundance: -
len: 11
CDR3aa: CASFRTDTQYF
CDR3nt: TGTGCCAGCTTCCGTACAGATACGCAGTATTTT

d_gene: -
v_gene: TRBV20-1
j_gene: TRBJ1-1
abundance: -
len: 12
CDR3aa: CSAATGITEAFF
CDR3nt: TGCAGTGCTGCTACAGGGATAACTGAAGCTTTCTTT

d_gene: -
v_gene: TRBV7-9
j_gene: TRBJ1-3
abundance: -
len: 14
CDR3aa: CASSFRELGNTIYF
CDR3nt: TGTGCCAGCAGCTTCAGGGAGTTGGGAAACACCATATATTTT

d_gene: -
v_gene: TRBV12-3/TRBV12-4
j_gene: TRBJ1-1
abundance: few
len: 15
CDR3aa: CASSLAGEENTEAFF
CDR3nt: TGTGCCAGCAGTTTAGCGGGAGAGGAGAACACTGAAGCTTTCTTT

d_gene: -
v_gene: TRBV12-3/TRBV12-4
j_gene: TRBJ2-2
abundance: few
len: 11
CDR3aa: CASTIAGELFF
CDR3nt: TGTGCCAGCACCATAGCCGGGGAGCTGTTTTTT

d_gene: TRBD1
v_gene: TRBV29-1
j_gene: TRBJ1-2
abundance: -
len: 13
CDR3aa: CSVGQGNNYGYTF
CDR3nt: TGCAGCGTTGGACAGGGAAATAACTATGGCTACACCTTC

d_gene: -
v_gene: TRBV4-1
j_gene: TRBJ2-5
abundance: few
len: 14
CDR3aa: CASSHLGTAETQYF
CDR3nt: TGCGCCAGCAGCCATCTCGGGACGGCAGAGACCCAGTACTTC

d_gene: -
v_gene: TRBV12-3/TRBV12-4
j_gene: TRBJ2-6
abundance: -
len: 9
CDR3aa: CPGANVLTF
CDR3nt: TGTCCTGGGGCCAACGTCCTGACTTTC

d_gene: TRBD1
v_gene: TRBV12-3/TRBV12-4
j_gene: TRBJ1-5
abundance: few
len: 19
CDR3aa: CARVHRWGQGSLGNQPQHF
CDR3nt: TGTGCCAGAGTTCATCGTTGGGGACAGGGAAGTTTGGGCAATCAGCCCCAGCATTTT

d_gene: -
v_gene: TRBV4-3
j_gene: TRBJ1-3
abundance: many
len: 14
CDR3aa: CASSSGGSGNTIYF
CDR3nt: TGCGCCAGCAGTTCCGGGGGGTCTGGAAACACCATATATTTT

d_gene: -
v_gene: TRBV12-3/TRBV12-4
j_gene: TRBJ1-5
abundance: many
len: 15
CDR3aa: CASSLVLQDNQPQHF
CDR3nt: TGTGCCAGCAGTTTAGTTCTACAGGACAATCAGCCCCAGCATTTT

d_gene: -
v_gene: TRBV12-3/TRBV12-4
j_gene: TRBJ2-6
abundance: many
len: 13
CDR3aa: CASSRQVPNVLTF
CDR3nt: TGTGCCAGCAGCCGACAGGTTCCCAACGTCCTGACTTTC

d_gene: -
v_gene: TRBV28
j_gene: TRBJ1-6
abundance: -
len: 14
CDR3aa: CASRGNSYNSPLHF
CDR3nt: TGTGCCAGCCGGGGAAACTCCTATAATTCACCCCTCCACTTT

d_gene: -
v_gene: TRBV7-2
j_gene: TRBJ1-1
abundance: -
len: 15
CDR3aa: CASSGPGTLNTEAFF
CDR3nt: TGTGCCAGCAGCGGACCCGGGACATTGAACACTGAAGCTTTCTTT

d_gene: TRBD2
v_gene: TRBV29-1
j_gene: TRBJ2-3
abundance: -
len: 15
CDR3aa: CSVVPYGGSTDTQYF
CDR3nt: TGCAGCGTTGTCCCCTACGGGGGGAGCACAGATACGCAGTATTTT

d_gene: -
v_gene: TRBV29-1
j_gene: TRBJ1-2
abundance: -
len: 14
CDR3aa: CSVERRLGGYGYTF
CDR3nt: TGCAGCGTTGAGAGGAGACTCGGGGGCTATGGCTACACCTTC

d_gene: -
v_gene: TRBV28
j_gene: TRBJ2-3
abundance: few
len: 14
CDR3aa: CASGSGASTDTQYF
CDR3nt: TGTGCCAGCGGGAGCGGTGCTAGCACAGATACGCAGTATTTT

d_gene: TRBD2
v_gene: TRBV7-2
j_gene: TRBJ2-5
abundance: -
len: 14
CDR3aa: CASRDRGGRETQYF
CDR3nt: TGTGCCAGCAGAGACCGGGGGGGCCGAGAGACCCAGTACTTC

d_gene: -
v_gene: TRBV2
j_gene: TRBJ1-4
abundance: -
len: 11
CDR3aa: CASRGNEKLFF
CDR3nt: TGTGCCAGCAGAGGTAATGAAAAACTGTTTTTT

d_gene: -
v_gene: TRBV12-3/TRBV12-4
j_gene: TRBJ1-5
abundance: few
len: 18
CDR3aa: CASSIRAGAPGGNQPQHF
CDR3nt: TGTGCCAGCAGTATCAGGGCCGGAGCCCCCGGAGGCAATCAGCCCCAGCATTTT

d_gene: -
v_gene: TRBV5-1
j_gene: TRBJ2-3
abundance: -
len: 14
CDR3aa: CASSSVGEADTQYF
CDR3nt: TGCGCCAGCAGTAGTGTGGGAGAGGCAGATACGCAGTATTTT

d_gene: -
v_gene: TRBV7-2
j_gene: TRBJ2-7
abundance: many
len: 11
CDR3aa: CASSFQWVQYF
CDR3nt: TGTGCCAGCAGCTTCCAGTGGGTGCAGTACTTC

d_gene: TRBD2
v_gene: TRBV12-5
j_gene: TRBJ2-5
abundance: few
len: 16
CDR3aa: CASGLVSSGGQETQYF
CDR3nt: TGTGCTAGTGGTTTGGTGTCTAGCGGGGGGCAAGAGACCCAGTACTTC

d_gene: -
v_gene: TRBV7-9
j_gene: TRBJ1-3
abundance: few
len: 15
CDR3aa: CASSGQNSAGNTIYF
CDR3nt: TGTGCCAGCAGTGGACAGAATTCAGCTGGAAACACCATATATTTT

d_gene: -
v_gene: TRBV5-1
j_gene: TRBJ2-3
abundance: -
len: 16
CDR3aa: CASSLQGYGGTDTQYF
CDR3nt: TGCGCCAGCAGCTTGCAAGGGTACGGGGGCACAGATACGCAGTATTTT

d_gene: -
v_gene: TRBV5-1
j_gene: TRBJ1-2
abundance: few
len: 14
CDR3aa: CASSSSQGNYGYTF
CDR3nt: TGCGCCAGCAGCTCATCCCAGGGAAACTATGGCTACACCTTC

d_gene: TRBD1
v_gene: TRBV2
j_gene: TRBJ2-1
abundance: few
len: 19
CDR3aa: CASKDYYAQGAISYNEQFF
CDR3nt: TGTGCCAGCAAAGACTACTATGCACAGGGGGCGATCTCCTACAATGAGCAGTTCTTC